Sequencing of this T cell receptor beta chain was carried out in a study of Graves' ophthalmopathy and Graves' hyperthyroidism. The study, taken as a whole, reports: Ophthalmopathy versus stable hyperthyroidism: 13-signature model gave 87.88% sensitivity, less than 82% specificity.

For repertoire sequencing, the TCR beta CDR3 regions were amplified from RNA transcripts. First-round RT-PCR used HTBI primers; second-round multiplex PCR followed. MiXCR was run by TCRdb on the multiplex PCR reads, yielding one entry per CDR3 protein. The table includes about 700,000 distinct CDR3 sequences, roughly 41% detected once. For donors with ophthalmopathy, the disease showed moderate-to-severe activity, reached CAS ≥3 and NOSPECS ≥4, and had lasted under 3 months. Other autoimmune diseases, uncontrolled infections, pregnancy or lactation led to the exclusion of patients. Details on this clonotype: The antigen remains undetermined.

CDR1 and CDR2 (germline): SGDLS, YYNGEE. V lost 0 bases, J lost 2 bases, and 4 bases lay in between. This CDR3 region has 13 residues. The specimen sequenced was peripheral blood. The gene calls are TRBV9 and TRBJ2-3; D unresolved. This sequence was found in an adult man with Graves' ophthalmopathy. CDR3 protein: CASSVATTDTQYF. CDR3 DNA: TGTGCCAGCAGCGTAGCTACCACAGATACGCAGTATTTT.